This T cell receptor (beta chain) derives from a study of T cells after posttransplantation cyclophosphamide. Treatment was busulfan-fludarabine conditioning, a marrow graft, and cyclophosphamide on days +3 and +4. Overall study findings and caveats: Later post-transplant blood repertoires were often dominated by donor CD8+ memory clones. After PTCy, TRB diversity resembled that of CNI/methotrexate controls. Blood and skin or GI T cell repertoires showed limited TRB overlap.

In its sample, this clone was seen a few times. Its antigen remains unknown. Trimming took 3 bases from V and 2 from J; bases not matched to a gene: 3. Per germline, CDR1 LNHDA and CDR2 SQIVND (reference sequence). The CDR3 contains 15 residues. The repertoire was sequenced with immunoSEQ multiplex PCR; TCRdb's copy has only in-frame clones and lacks some. Here the sample spans a few thousand clones, about 74% being singletons. The receptor's source is a female patient aged 50 to 60 who received an allogeneic stem cell transplant from a related donor, was CMV-positive, and had no GVHD. Some T cells may trace back to the graft donor. The sample consisted of PBMCs, taken after allogeneic stem cell transplant with posttransplant cyclophosphamide. The chain couples TRBV19 to TRBJ2-3; TRBD2 aligns across 9 bases. This CDR3 reads CASSISGRPTDTQYF. CDR3 DNA sequence: TGTGCCAGTAGTATCAGCGGGAGGCCCACAGATACGCAGTATTTT.